These 27 T cell receptor beta chains share one sample of origin, sequenced in a study of vaccination and CD4 T cells after COVID-19. Their antigens are not known. The sample's treatment: roughly 10-day PBMC culture with coronavirus spike peptide pools or control peptides (ViraFEST assay). Cultured CD4+ T-cell DNA underwent Oncomine TCR Beta short-read sequencing. TCRdb processed the PCR reads anew with MiXCR; each CDR3 protein has one entry. The sample includes under 20,000 distinct CDR3 sequences, just over 45% of them seen just once. Sequenced here: CD4+ T cells from blood, cultured in vitro, sampled after SARS-CoV-2 vaccination. The receptors stem from a human donor who had recovered from COVID-19.

The genes are TRBV7-2 and TRBJ1-2; D is perhaps TRBD1 (5 bases). The CDR3 contains 15 residues. CDR1 is SGHTA and CDR2 is FQGNSA in the germline V gene. Trimming shortened V by 5 bases and J by 4 bases, and 17 bases separated the two germline ends. CDR3 amino acids: CASSRTRGSGYGYTF. CDR3 nucleotides: TGTGCCAGCAGCCGTACAAGGGGATCTGGCTATGGCTACACCTTC. Full variable domain (rest looked up from reference TRBV7-2 and TRBJ1-2): GAGVSQSPSNKVTEKGKDVELRCDPISGHTALYWYRQSLGQGLEFLIYFQGNSAPDKSGLPSDRFSAERTGGSVSTLTIQRTQQEDSAVYLCASSRTRGSGYGYTFGSGTRLTVV.

The CDR3 bases are TGTGCCAGTAGTATCGGTCAGGGGGCTGATAGCAATCAGCCCCAGCATTTT. Its protein product is CASSIGQGADSNQPQHF. The J gene is TRBJ1-5, the V gene TRBV19; 8 nucleotides agree with TRBD1. With 3 bases clipped from V and 0 bases from J, the junction kept 7 bases outside the gene matches. This CDR3 region has 17 residues. CDR1 is LNHDA and CDR2 is SQIVND in the germline V gene (reference sequence).

This clonotype has a handful of counts. The V call is TRBV28, the J call TRBJ1-6; tentatively, D is TRBD1 (6 bases). Trimming took 4 bases from V and 10 from J, leaving 20 bases between them. Germline-derived CDR1 and CDR2 are MDHEN and SYDVKM. CDR3 length equals 16 residues. CDR3 residues: CASSSARGPVGSPLHF. The CDR3 coding sequence is TGTGCCAGCAGTTCCGCCAGGGGACCGGTTGGCTCACCCCTCCACTTT.

The rearrangement uses TRBV7-2 and TRBJ1-1, with D unclear. CDR1 and CDR2 (germline): SGHTA, FQGNSA. V gave up 1 base and J gave up 5 bases, with 8 bases separating them. The CDR3 is made up of 13 amino acids. DNA of the CDR3: TGTGCCAGCAGCTTAGTTCGATCAACTGAAGCTTTCTTT. Its translation: CASSLVRSTEAFF.

With respect to this clonotype: Sequence at one end of the junction differs from germline and may be a read error. V usage is TRBV6-1 and J usage is TRBJ1-2; TRBD1 aligns across 7 bases. The CDR3 has 12 amino acids. The germline CDR1 and CDR2 sequences are MNHNS and SASEGT. The CDR3 DNA sequence: TGTGCCAGCAGTCACCGGGACAGTCAGCTTTACTTC. Its protein product is CASSHRDSQLYF.

This chain links TRBV12-3 or TRBV12-4 with TRBJ1-5, with no clear D. CDR3 size: 16 residues. The V gene lost 5 bases and the J gene lost 2 bases, with 16 bases spanning the gap. The CDR3 DNA follows: TGTGCCAGCAGTCCAACGGGGATGAGGGGCAATCAGCCCCAGCATTTT. Encoded protein: CASSPTGMRGNQPQHF.

The CDR3 sequence: CASSYAGTGTEAFF. The CDR3 DNA is TGTGCCAGCAGTTACGCAGGGACCGGCACTGAAGCTTTCTTT. V and J are TRBV6-5 and TRBJ1-1; D may be TRBD1 (5 bases). Germline V CDR1 and CDR2: MNHEY, SVGAGI. CDR3 length: 14 amino acids. The V end lost 2 bases, the J end lost 4 bases, and 11 bases lay between the germline ends.

The chain carries TRBV10-1 and TRBJ2-3, with 9 bases fitting TRBD2. This CDR3 spans 13 amino acids. Looked up from germline, CDR1 is WNHNN and CDR2 is SYGVQD (reference sequence). Losses at the gene ends were 3 bases for V and 12 bases for J; bases not matched to a gene: 7. CDR3 DNA: TGCGCCAGCAGTGATCAGGTAGCGGGGGTCCAGTATTTT. Its translation: CASSDQVAGVQYF.

Only one count was recorded for this clonotype. Because the CDR3 is missing its conserved closing phenylalanine or tryptophan, this is likely a read error. This chain joins TRBV7-8 and TRBJ1-2; D call uncertain. The germline CDR1 and CDR2 sequences are SGHVS and FQNEAQ. The CDR3 runs 14 residues. The germline V and J ends were trimmed by 1 base and 4 bases, with 10 bases remaining between them. The CDR3 bases are TGTGCCAGCAGCTTAGGTCAGGTCCGCTATGGCTACACCCTC. This sequence encodes CASSLGQVRYGYTL.

On this clonotype itself: The junction shows a germline mismatch at one end, possibly a read error. The V call is TRBV19, the J call TRBJ1-5; D is perhaps TRBD1 (5 bases). Germline assignment: CDR1 LNHDA and CDR2 SQIVND (reference sequence). There are 12 residues in the CDR3. CDR3 sequence (DNA): TGTGCCAGTAGTTCCCTGGGGACGGGAACTTTTTTT. It is translated as CASSSLGTGTFF. Together with reference TRBV19 and TRBJ1-5, the CDR3 gives the full variable domain: DGGITQSPKYLFRKEGQNVTLSCEQNLNHDAMYWYRQDPGQGLRLIYYSQIVNDFQKGDIAEGYSVSREKKESFPLTVTSAQKNPTAFYLCASSSLGTGTFFGDGTRLSIL.

CDR3 coding DNA: TGCAGTGCTAACGGGAGGACCTCCTACGAGCAGTACTTC. Amino acids: CSANGRTSYEQYF. The chain combines TRBV20-1 with TRBJ2-7; 7 bases fit TRBD2. The trim removed 4 bases at V and 0 bases at J, leaving 3 bases unmatched. Per germline, CDR1 DFQATT and CDR2 SNEGSKA (reference sequence). This CDR3 is 13 amino acids long.

J is TRBJ1-1 and V is TRBV27; the D gene is possibly TRBD1 (5 bases). This CDR3 contains 15 residues. The germline gives CDR1 MNHEY, CDR2 SMNVEV (reference sequence). The V end lost 8 bases, the J end lost 5 bases, and 21 bases lay between the germline ends. The CDR3 region is CASLPRRGAGTEAFF. DNA for the CDR3: TGTGCCAGCCTTCCCCGGAGGGGCGCGGGAACTGAAGCTTTCTTT.

The chain couples TRBV6-1 to TRBJ2-7, with 11 positions matching TRBD2. Germline assignment: CDR1 MNHNS and CDR2 SASEGT. This CDR3 has 14 amino acids. Trimming at V came to 3 bases and at J to 3 bases, leaving 1 base not matched to a gene. CDR3 sequence reads: CASSEGLADYEQYF. CDR3 nucleotide sequence: TGTGCCAGCAGTGAGGGACTAGCGGACTACGAGCAGTACTTC.

This clonotype was seen just once. The chain has TRBV29-1 and TRBJ2-1; 10 nucleotides line up with TRBD2. This CDR3 comprises 13 residues. After removal of 4 bases from V and 9 bases from J, the junction contained 6 bases not matched to a gene. Germline V gene sequence: CDR1 SQVTM, CDR2 ANQGSEA. CDR3 in DNA: TGCAGCGTTGGGACTAGCGGTAGCCTTGAGCAGTTCTTC. It codes for CSVGTSGSLEQFF.

The chain links TRBV7-2 to TRBJ1-6; a weak D match, TRBD1 (6 bases). The germline V gene has CDR1 SGHTA and CDR2 FQGNSA. The V gene lost 3 bases and the J gene lost 8 bases, with 17 bases spanning the gap. This CDR3 is 16 amino acids long. The CDR3 DNA is TGTGCCAGCAGCTTTCGGGGGCGAGGGAGCGATTCACCCCTCCACTTT. Its translation: CASSFRGRGSDSPLHF.

This chain joins TRBV12-2 and TRBJ1-5; the table calls TRBD1, which could not be checked here. TRBV12-2 is a listed pseudogene. This CDR3 region has 17 residues. CDR3 in amino acids: CASRYLRRGSSNQPQHF. The CDR3 DNA reads TGTGCAAGTCGCTACCTAAGAAGGGGGTCGAGCAATCAGCCCCAGCATTTT.

The gene calls are TRBV20-1 and TRBJ1-2; 8 nucleotides line up with TRBD1. Germline CDR1 reads DFQATT; CDR2 reads SNEGSKA (reference sequence). V was pared by 3 bases and J by 2 bases, with 2 bases of the junction left unmatched. The CDR3 totals 13 residues. CDR3 residues: CSARDRANYGYTF. DNA for the CDR3: TGCAGTGCTAGGGACAGGGCAAACTATGGCTACACCTTC.

V is TRBV7-9 and J is TRBJ2-5; D is perhaps TRBD1 or TRBD2 (5 bases each). The CDR3 covers 14 residues. V was clipped by 5 bases and J by 7 bases, with 17 bases between them. Germline values: CDR1 SEHNR, CDR2 FQNEAQ (reference sequence). The DNA of the CDR3 is TGTGCCAGCAGCCGGGGCGGAGTTTACGCGACCCAGTACTTC. Translating gives CASSRGGVYATQYF.

The gene calls are TRBV7-6 and TRBJ2-1; 7 positions agree with TRBD2. The V segment lost 5 bases and the J segment 6 bases; nucleotides outside the gene matches: 10. From germline, CDR1 is SGHVS and CDR2 FNYEAQ. The CDR3 is made up of 15 amino acids. Here the CDR3 DNA reads TGTGCCAGCAGCCGTGTCGCAGGCGGGGGCAATGAGCAGTTCTTC. It is translated as CASSRVAGGGNEQFF. Filled out from reference TRBV7-6 and TRBJ2-1, the complete variable domain reads GAGVSQSPRYKVTKRGQDVALRCDPISGHVSLYWYRQALGQGPEFLTYFNYEAQQDKSGLPNDRFSAERPEGSISTLTIQRTEQRDSAMYRCASSRVAGGGNEQFFGPGTRLTVL.

V usage is TRBV7-2 and J usage is TRBJ2-3, with unresolved D. Germline CDR1 reads SGHTA; CDR2 reads FQGNSA. The germline V and J ends were trimmed by 3 bases and 1 base, with 8 bases remaining between them. There are 14 residues in the CDR3. DNA for the CDR3: TGTGCCAGCAGCTTTCTGGGCGGCACAGATACGCAGTATTTT. This codes for CASSFLGGTDTQYF.

This clonotype appeared a few times. The genes are TRBV15 and TRBJ1-5; D call uncertain. Between the trimmed V and J ends, which lost 4 bases and 4 bases, there was a span of 8 bases. The CDR3 has 13 residues. CDR1 is LNHNV, CDR2 YYDKDF, per germline (reference sequence). CDR3 loop: CATSKFLNQPQHF. The DNA for the CDR3 is TGTGCCACCAGCAAATTTCTGAATCAGCCCCAGCATTTT.

V usage is TRBV7-8 and J usage is TRBJ2-7; 9 nucleotides agree with TRBD2. This CDR3 contains 15 residues. The trim removed 4 bases at V and 4 bases at J, leaving 8 bases unmatched. The germline gives CDR1 SGHVS, CDR2 FQNEAQ. CDR3 DNA: TGTGCCAGCAGCTCCACCGCGGGAGGGGGGTACGAGCAGTACTTC. Translating it yields CASSSTAGGGYEQYF. The full variable domain, in which reference TRBV7-8 and TRBJ2-7 provide the parts outside the CDR3, is GAGVSQSPRYKVAKRGQDVALRCDPISGHVSLFWYQQALGQGPEFLTYFQNEAQLDKSGLPSDRFFAERPEGSVSTLKIQRTQQEDSAVYLCASSSTAGGGYEQYFGPGTRLTVT.

The chain has TRBV20-1 and TRBJ2-1; unclear D gene. The CDR3 length is 13 residues. V was cut by 0 bases and J by 5 bases, with 8 bases left in between. Per the germline V gene, CDR1 is DFQATT and CDR2 is SNEGSKA (reference sequence). CDR3 bases: TGCAGTGCTAGAGAGGCGGAACACAATGAGCAGTTCTTC. It yields the protein CSAREAEHNEQFF.

This clonotype occurred a few times. This chain connects TRBV20-1 to TRBJ1-1; weak D call: TRBD1 (6 bases). CDR3 length: 16 amino acids. Germline V gene sequence: CDR1 DFQATT, CDR2 SNEGSKA (reference sequence). Trimming shortened V by 3 bases and J by 1 base, and 18 bases separated the two germline ends. In nucleotides, the CDR3 is TGCAGTGCTAGGCGTGGGGGCACGACGCAGAACACTGAAGCTTTCTTT. It yields the protein CSARRGGTTQNTEAFF.

This clonotype was found a few times. V is TRBV20-1 and J is TRBJ2-7; 7 bases agree with TRBD2. This CDR3 has 14 amino acids. The germline V gene encodes CDR1 DFQATT and CDR2 SNEGSKA (reference sequence). With 6 bases clipped from V and 5 bases from J, the junction kept 13 bases outside the gene matches. CDR3: CSASSERGTDEQYF. CDR3 in DNA: TGCAGTGCCTCTTCTGAGCGGGGAACGGACGAGCAGTACTTC.

This clonotype was counted a few times. The chain uses TRBV7-9 and TRBJ2-3, with 11 bases identical to TRBD2. With V trimmed by 6 bases and J by 1 base, 6 bases remained unmatched. The CDR3 extends over 16 amino acids. Germline-derived CDR1 and CDR2 are SEHNR and FQNEAQ (reference sequence). The CDR3 bases are TGTGCCAGCAGTCGGGGACTAGCGGAGGGCACAGATACGCAGTATTTT. Translation: CASSRGLAEGTDTQYF. The full variable domain, completed using reference TRBV7-9 and TRBJ2-3, is DTGVSQNPRHKITKRGQNVTFRCDPISEHNRLYWYRQTLGQGPEFLTYFQNEAQLEKSRLLSDRFSAERPKGSFSTLEIQRTEQGDSAMYLCASSRGLAEGTDTQYFGPGTRLTVL.

CDR3: CASSLDSRGQFF. The CDR3 DNA reads TGTGCCAGCAGCTTAGATAGTCGCGGTCAGTTCTTC. This chain links TRBV11-2 with TRBJ2-1; D not certain. Looked up from germline, CDR1 is SGHAT and CDR2 is FQNNGV. Trimming left V 0 bases short and J 13 bases short, with 10 bases between. The CDR3 loop spans 12 amino acids.